This T cell receptor (beta chain) was recorded in a study of T cell repertoires in cytomegalovirus infection. Study information: The public TCR beta signatures pointed to both CMV infection and matching HLA type.

Concerning this clonotype: Its antigen is currently unknown.

Deletions cut 4 bases from V and 7 bases from J, with 14 bases between. Germline values: CDR1 SGDLS, CDR2 YYNGEE. This CDR3 contains 13 residues. TCRdb called the reads again in MiXCR, with one record for every CDR3 protein. Counted here are around 130,000 distinct CDR3 sequences, around 25% occurring once; the ten biggest clones make up approximately 35%. The rearrangement joins TRBV9 to TRBJ1-2; D is perhaps TRBD1 (5 bases). Sequencing was done on a sample of PBMCs, sequenced either directly or after in vitro stimulation (not recorded which). This receptor was identified in a human donor in good health (CMV status not recorded). Some clones in this sample may be carry-over from other donors' samples. The CDR3 DNA follows: TGTGCCAGCAGCAAGCAGGGTTGGAGTGGCTACACCTTC. Its translation: CASSKQGWSGYTF.